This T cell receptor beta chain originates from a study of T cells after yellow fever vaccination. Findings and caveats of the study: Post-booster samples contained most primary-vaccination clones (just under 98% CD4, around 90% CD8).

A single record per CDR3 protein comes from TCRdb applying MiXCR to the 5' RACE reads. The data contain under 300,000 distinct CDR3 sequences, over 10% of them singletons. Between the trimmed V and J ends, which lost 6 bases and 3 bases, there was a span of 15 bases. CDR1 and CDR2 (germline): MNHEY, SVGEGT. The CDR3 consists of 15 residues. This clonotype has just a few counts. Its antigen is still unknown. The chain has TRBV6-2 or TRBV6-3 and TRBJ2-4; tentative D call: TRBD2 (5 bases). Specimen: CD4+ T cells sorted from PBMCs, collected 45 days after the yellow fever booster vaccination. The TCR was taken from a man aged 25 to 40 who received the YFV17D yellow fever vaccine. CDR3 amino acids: CASSSVGGIKNIQYF. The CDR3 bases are TGTGCCAGCAGCTCCGTCGGAGGTATCAAAAACATTCAGTACTTC.